Below, 11 T cell receptor beta chains from the same sample are listed, as sequenced in a study of T cell repertoires in cytomegalovirus infection. Using its own MiXCR run on the reads, TCRdb lists one record per CDR3 protein. This table holds approximately 150,000 distinct CDR3 sequences, 5.5% to 7% found once. The sequenced sample was PBMCs. The receptors derive from a human donor in good health (CMV status not recorded). Some clones in this sample may be carry-over from other donors' samples.

The V call is TRBV7-2, the J call TRBJ1-1; D is perhaps TRBD1 (5 bases). CDR3 length: 12 amino acids. Trimming took 5 bases from V and 4 from J, leaving 8 bases between them. The germline gives CDR1 SGHTA, CDR2 FQGNSA. DNA of the CDR3: TGTGCCAGCAGCCTCAGGGTCACTGAAGCTTTCTTT. It specifies CASSLRVTEAFF.

This chain links TRBV7-2 with TRBJ2-5; maybe TRBD2 (7 bases). The V gene lost 1 base and the J gene lost 3 bases, with 18 bases spanning the gap. CDR1 is SGHTA and CDR2 is FQGNSA in the germline V gene. The CDR3 has 17 residues. The CDR3 DNA reads TGTGCCAGCAGCTTAGGAGGGGGGGGCCTTAGAAAAGAGACCCAGTACTTC. As protein: CASSLGGGGLRKETQYF.

This clonotype was detected a few times. This chain connects TRBV11-2 to TRBJ1-1, with D possibly TRBD1 on 5 matching bases. The germline gives CDR1 SGHAT, CDR2 FQNNGV. The CDR3 loop spans 13 amino acids. The V end lost 5 bases, the J end lost 7 bases, and 14 bases lay between the germline ends. CDR3: CASSLGRQGEAFF. CDR3 DNA sequence: TGTGCCAGCAGCCTGGGCCGCCAGGGTGAAGCTTTCTTT.

This clonotype was observed at least ten times. The chain carries TRBV11-2 and TRBJ1-5; perhaps TRBD1 as D (5 bases). CDR1 and CDR2 from the germline V gene are SGHAT and FQNNGV. V was pared by 1 base and J by 6 bases, with 10 bases between. This CDR3 region has 14 residues. DNA of the CDR3: TGTGCCAGCAGCTTAGCTGGGGCGGGTCAGCCCCAGCATTTT. Its protein product is CASSLAGAGQPQHF.

The chain has TRBV6-2 or TRBV6-3 and TRBJ2-6, with D perhaps matching TRBD1 (5 bases). Trimming removed 5 bases from V and 0 bases from J, with 11 bases in between. CDR3 length equals 16 residues. Germline V gene sequence: CDR1 MNHEY, CDR2 SVGEGT. The CDR3 sequence is CASSTQGFSGANVLTF. CDR3 nucleotide sequence: TGTGCCAGCAGTACCCAGGGTTTCTCTGGGGCCAACGTCCTGACTTTC.

This clonotype has at least ten counts. This rearrangement joins TRBV4-2 to TRBJ2-4, with D maybe TRBD2 (6 bases). With 0 bases removed from V and 8 bases from J, the gap between germline ends came to 11 bases. Germline CDR1 LGHNA, CDR2 YNFKEQ. The CDR3 runs 14 residues. DNA of the CDR3: TGTGCCAGCAGCCAAGAGGGATGGAGGGACATTCAGTACTTC. Amino acid sequence: CASSQEGWRDIQYF.

This clonotype was picked up many times. This sequence joins TRBV20-1 and TRBJ2-2; 8 nucleotides agree with TRBD1. Looked up from germline, CDR1 is DFQATT and CDR2 is SNEGSKA (reference sequence). Trimming cost V 8 bases and J 1 base; bases outside gene matches: 9. The CDR3 is 15 residues long. The CDR3 coding sequence is TGCAGTTCTACGCCCGGGACAGGGAACACCGGGGAGCTGTTTTTT. This encodes CSSTPGTGNTGELFF.

The table lists this clonotype with a few counts. The chain links TRBV2 to TRBJ1-1; no clear D. Germline V gives CDR1 SNHLY, CDR2 FYNNEI. V lost 4 bases to trimming and J lost 0 bases, with 9 bases between them. CDR3 size: 14 residues. CDR3 protein: CASSAGFVNTEAFF. The CDR3 nucleotides are TGTGCCAGCAGTGCGGGTTTCGTGAACACTGAAGCTTTCTTT.

This clonotype was detected a few times. The rearrangement joins TRBV9 to TRBJ2-5; tentative D call: TRBD1 (6 bases). V was pared by 2 bases and J by 3 bases, with 11 bases between. The CDR3 contains 14 residues. Germline V gene sequence: CDR1 SGDLS, CDR2 YYNGEE. The CDR3 DNA reads as TGTGCCAGCAGCGTTGGGGACAACAAAGAGACCCAGTACTTC. Protein sequence: CASSVGDNKETQYF. Using reference TRBV9 and TRBJ2-5 for the parts outside the CDR3, the full variable domain is DSGVTQTPKHLITATGQRVTLRCSPRSGDLSVYWYQQSLDQGLQFLIQYYNGEERAKGNILERFSAQQFPDLHSELNLSSLELGDSALYFCASSVGDNKETQYFGPGTRLLVL.

This clonotype was counted between two and nine times. The chain is built from TRBV20-1 and TRBJ2-7; D not certain. Germline values: CDR1 DFQATT, CDR2 SNEGSKA (reference sequence). Trimming took 7 bases from V and 6 from J, leaving 16 bases between them. The CDR3 length is 12 residues. CDR3 bases: TGCAGTGTCAAGGGTAGCCCTGGCGAGCAGTACTTC. The encoded protein is CSVKGSPGEQYF.

The chain couples TRBV29-1 to TRBJ2-6; TRBD2 might be the D (5 bases). V was cut by 8 bases and J by 0 bases, with 14 bases left in between. Germline assignment: CDR1 SQVTM and CDR2 ANQGSEA. This CDR3 has 15 residues. The CDR3 DNA reads TGCAGCATCGCCCGGACTGCCTCTGGGGCCAACGTCCTGACTTTC. It is translated as CSIARTASGANVLTF.